Listed here is a single T cell receptor (beta chain). Its antigen has not been determined. Base qualities were left out, and no much larger clone turns up one base away. The sample belongs to a study of PD-L1 blockade in urothelial cancer (dated by TCRdb to the late 2010s). Turning to the overall study: Every patient began therapy in 2014 and was given atezolizumab 1,200 mg intravenously every 3 weeks. About 90% of the 29 patients were identified as males with urothelial cancer of bladder origin, and a prior smoking history was reported by 18 of 29 patients. An ECOG performance status of 0 or 1 was recorded for the patients, and 0 to 3 prior chemotherapy regimens had been received by the patients. Blood samples were analyzed 3 weeks after the start of treatment (second dose) and 6 weeks after the start of treatment. A median of roughly 140,000 T cells and 83,000 or so unique TCRs was obtained from blood samples, and a median clonality of roughly 0.082 was observed. The study was an exploratory multi-omic analysis of somatic, immune and clinical correlates of response to PD-L1 blockade with atezolizumab in urothelial cancer. Pretreatment tumor samples, along with matched peripheral blood collected serially before and after atezolizumab treatment, underwent TCR sequencing. Progression-free survival longer than 6 months counted as durable clinical benefit, and TCR features were additionally tested against both progression-free and overall survival. In the same patients, pretreatment tumors underwent whole exome sequencing and RNA sequencing in addition to TCR sequencing. Durable clinical benefit was achieved by nine patients and was not achieved by 20 patients. Pretreatment blood TCR-seq was available for about 30 patients, at least one posttreatment blood collection was obtained for some 24 patients, and tumor TCR-seq was available for some 24 patients. Study-wide findings and limitations: Because of the small sample size (n of about 29) and the many exploratory analyses performed, the results are intended to be regarded as hypothesis-generating. A pretreatment peripheral blood TCR clonality below the median was linked to improved progression-free and overall survival. At 3 weeks after the start of treatment, tumor-associated TCR clones in peripheral blood had expanded more in patients with durable benefit (n of about 22, p = 0.022).

Synthetic TCR analog templates were spiked into each PCR so that absolute template abundance could be estimated from read counts. The immunoSEQ assay used bias-controlled V and J gene primers to amplify TCRbeta CDR3 regions from genomic DNA. Sequencing of rearranged TCRbeta segments was done at approximately 20X coverage. In the authors' own workflow: Clustering was used to correct sequencing errors, and CDR3s were annotated against IMGT to assign V, D and J genes. Downstream analyses used only productive TCRbeta rearrangements, leaving out any out-of-frame or stop-codon sequences. To compute clonality, Shannon entropy was normalized by the log of the number of unique productive sequences and then subtracted from one. Fisher's exact test with Benjamini-Hochberg correction, using a cutoff of adjusted p below 0.01, was how clones that differed between time points or between blood and tumor were identified. In TCRdb, the immuneACCESS table is reduced to in-frame sequences with V and J assigned. These tables do not hold every clone; where another copy was compared, an unresolved V gene accounts for under half, and the others remain unexplained. The DNA gave D and trimming, while V, J and clone size come from that table. The sample table shows some 19,000 clones, and around 83% are seen once. About 1.8% of the sample lies in the top ten.

Taken with the paper, the label for time point translates to: peripheral blood 6 weeks after treatment start. A cohort of about 30 patients with locally advanced or metastatic urothelial carcinoma, treated at Memorial Sloan Kettering on a trial protocol, was included. Peripheral blood mononuclear cells were collected from each patient pretreatment and during treatment, giving between 1 and 8 total time points per patient. The Qiagen DNeasy Blood extraction kit was used to purify genomic DNA from total PBMCs and tumor samples. PBMCs were collected pretreatment and during treatment, and were isolated and stored as previously described. CDR3 length: 14 amino acids, cysteine to phenylalanine. CDR3 DNA is the only sequence kept; it has 42 bases, read in frame from the first base. The germline V gene encodes CDR1 LNHDA and CDR2 SQIVND (reference sequence). Trimmed from V: 5 bases; trimmed from J: 2 bases; junction bases lacking a gene match: 5.

The sequence came from a man aged 45-65 years with urothelial cancer. The chain was built from TRBV19 and TRBJ2-5; the junction holds 7 bases that match TRBD1. The starting material was PBMCs, obtained around atezolizumab (anti-PD-L1) treatment. The nucleotide sequence reads as follows: TGTGCCAGTAGTTGGGACAGCATACAAGAGACCCAGTACTTC. It codes for CASSWDSIQETQYF.